Below, 5 T cell receptor beta chains from the same sample are listed, as sequenced in a study of blood T cell repertoires in COVID-19. Data came from immunoSEQ multiplex PCR; TCRdb stores just in-frame clones and leaves some out. The profile shows about 58,000 clones, just under 90% of them singletons. Sequenced input: peripheral blood. These receptors were obtained from a man aged 55 to 69 with acute or convalescent COVID-19.

The V call is TRBV11-1, the J call TRBJ2-1, with D tentatively TRBD2 (5 bases). Trimming cost V 3 bases and J 8 bases, with 20 bases left between them. The CDR3 sequence is 16 residues long. From germline, CDR1 is SGHAT and CDR2 FQDESV (reference sequence). The CDR3 protein is CASSFGPGSGWDEQFF. DNA for the CDR3: TGTGCCAGCAGCTTTGGTCCAGGATCGGGGTGGGATGAGCAGTTCTTC.

The rearrangement joins TRBV7-2 to TRBJ2-3; 7 nucleotides line up with TRBD2. Per the germline V gene, CDR1 is SGHTA and CDR2 is FQGNSA. This CDR3 is built from 16 residues. The J segment lost 2 bases and the V segment lost 1 base, leaving 6 bases of the junction unmatched. CDR3 DNA: TGTGCCAGCAGCTTAGTGTCCCTAGCGGCCACAGATACGCAGTATTTT. It encodes CASSLVSLAATDTQYF.

The rearrangement uses TRBV5-4 and TRBJ2-7; TRBD2 matches 8 bases. V lost 5 bases and J lost 3; bases outside the gene matches: 13. The CDR3 extends over 16 amino acids. Per germline, CDR1 SGHNT and CDR2 YYREEE (reference sequence). CDR3 region: CASSSPTSGVRYEQYF. The CDR3 DNA reads TGTGCCAGCAGTTCCCCAACTAGCGGCGTTCGCTACGAGCAGTACTTC.

The chain links TRBV6-2 or TRBV6-3 to TRBJ1-2, with a possible D match to TRBD1 (6 bases). Trimming removed 4 bases from V and 6 bases from J, with 18 bases in between. The CDR3 contains 15 residues. CDR1 and CDR2 from the germline V gene are MNHEY and SVGEGT. The CDR3 protein is CASSFREGGHNGYTF. CDR3 bases: TGTGCCAGCAGTTTCCGCGAGGGGGGGCACAATGGCTACACCTTC.

This chain links TRBV27 with TRBJ1-2; the D gene is possibly TRBD1 (5 bases). V shed 6 bases and J shed 4 bases, with 12 bases lying between them. CDR3 size: 13 residues. The V gene's germline CDR1 is MNHEY and CDR2 SMNVEV (reference sequence). DNA for the CDR3: TGTGCCAGCAGGAAAGACAGTGGCTATGGCTACACCTTC. Protein sequence: CASRKDSGYGYTF.